One and the same sample provided the 23 T cell receptor beta chains below, sequenced in a study of blood T cell repertoires in COVID-19 (dated by TCRdb to the early 2020s). Library prep was done by the immunoSEQ multiplex PCR assay. TCRdb mirrors the immuneACCESS table, restricted to in-frame sequences. Some clones are absent from its copies; in checked studies, under half trace to an unresolved V gene, and the reason for the others is unknown. This sample gives under 200,000 clones in total; 70% to 90% of them show up just once. 7% to 7.5% of the sample comes from the top ten. The sample taken for sequencing was peripheral blood. Receptors originate from a woman aged 80 or older in a cohort sampled during active or convalescent COVID-19.

This clone came up a few times. This chain joins TRBV15 and TRBJ1-1, with 9 bases matching TRBD1. This CDR3 is 14 amino acids long. J was trimmed by 14 bases and V by 3 bases; bases with no gene match: 13. CDR1 is LNHNV, CDR2 YYDKDF, per germline (reference sequence). CDR3 residues: CATSSISQGAGGFF. In nucleotides, the CDR3 is TGTGCCACCAGCAGCATATCACAGGGGGCTGGAGGCTTCTTT.

The chain has TRBV13 and TRBJ2-7, with 11 nucleotides matching TRBD2. CDR1 is PRHDT and CDR2 is FYEKMQ in the germline V gene (reference sequence). The CDR3 spans 15 residues. J was trimmed by 3 bases and V by 5 bases; bases with no gene match: 6. The CDR3 DNA reads TGTGCCAGCAGCACGGGACTAGCGGATTACTACGAGCAGTACGTC. Protein product: CASSTGLADYYEQYV.

The chain has TRBV6-5 and TRBJ2-1; 8 nucleotides agree with TRBD1. From germline, CDR1 is MNHEY and CDR2 SVGAGI. V was clipped by 6 bases and J by 3 bases; unmatched bases: 7. The length of the CDR3 is 15 residues. The CDR3 region is CASRATGTGYNEQFF. The DNA of the CDR3 is TGTGCCAGCAGGGCTACCGGGACAGGCTACAATGAGCAGTTCTTC.

Points on this clone: Its ends do not fully match the called genes, so a read error is possible. The rearrangement joins TRBV12-3 or TRBV12-4 to TRBJ2-5, with 9 bases lining up with TRBD1. The CDR3 consists of 12 residues. Written as DNA, the CDR3 is TGTGCCAGCAGTTTAGCGGGGACAGGGAAGGACTTC. It encodes CASSLAGTGKDF.

DNA for the CDR3: TGCGCCAGCAGTGAGTCGGGAGCGGGGGGGTTCACCGAGACCCAGTACTTC. Translation gives CASSESGAGGFTETQYF. The chain links TRBV10-2 to TRBJ2-5; 10 nucleotides match TRBD2. V lost 0 bases to trimming and J lost 5 bases; unmatched junction nucleotides: 9. There are 17 residues in the CDR3. Per the germline V gene, CDR1 is WSHSY and CDR2 is SAAADI.

V is TRBV29-1 and J is TRBJ2-7; TRBD1 matches 10 bases. CDR1 is SQVTM, CDR2 ANQGSEA, per germline. The CDR3 runs 15 residues. V lost 4 bases to trimming and J lost 7 bases; unmatched junction nucleotides: 13. The CDR3 DNA reads as TGCAGCGTTGGTTCGGGACAGGGGTTCTCGGGGGAGCAGTACTTC. Translated: CSVGSGQGFSGEQYF.

V gene TRBV10-3 combines with J gene TRBJ1-4; D gene ambiguous. CDR3 size: 14 residues. Trimming cost V 5 bases and J 1 base, with 8 bases left between them. CDR1 and CDR2 (germline): ENHRY, SYGVKD. The CDR3 DNA reads TGTGCCATCAGTCAGACTGGAACTAATGAAAAACTGTTTTTT. Translation: CAISQTGTNEKLFF.

This clone was detected only once. The chain uses TRBV10-3 and TRBJ1-2, with D possibly being TRBD1 (6 bases). This CDR3 spans 14 amino acids. V was pared by 5 bases and J by 3 bases, with 13 bases between. Germline V gene data show CDR1 as ENHRY and CDR2 as SYGVKD. In DNA, the CDR3 is TGTGCCATCAGTCTCTCGACAGGCGACTATGGCTACACCTTC. It codes for CAISLSTGDYGYTF.

The CDR3 here is CASSLDRDHEQYF. For the CDR3, the DNA is TGTGCCAGCTCACTAGACAGGGATCACGAGCAGTACTTC. The V call is TRBV18, the J call TRBJ2-7; 7 bases agree with TRBD1. The CDR3 has 13 amino acids. J gave up 5 bases and V 4 bases, and 5 bases lay outside the gene matches. Germline CDR1 and CDR2: KGHSH and LQKENI.

The J gene is TRBJ2-2, the V gene TRBV7-9, with D possibly matching TRBD2 (5 bases). Germline V gene sequence: CDR1 SEHNR, CDR2 FQNEAQ (reference sequence). The CDR3 has 15 amino acids. V lost 2 bases and J lost 5, with 12 bases in between. This CDR3 is CASSLSQWRTGELFF. CDR3 bases: TGTGCCAGCAGCTTAAGTCAATGGAGGACCGGGGAGCTGTTTTTT.

The chain uses TRBV3-1 (or the pseudogene TRBV3-2) and TRBJ2-7; 9 positions agree with TRBD1. The V segment lost 5 bases and the J segment 5 bases; nucleotides outside the gene matches: 10. The CDR3 is 15 residues long. From germline, CDR1 is LGHDT and CDR2 YNNKEL (reference sequence). The CDR3 nucleotides read TGTGCCAGCAGCGCGATCGGGACAGGGTCCCACGAGCAGTACTTC. It translates to CASSAIGTGSHEQYF.

This chain uses TRBV4-1 with TRBJ1-2; 7 positions agree with TRBD1. J gave up 0 bases and V 1 base, and 2 bases lay outside the gene matches. Germline CDR1 is MGHRA and CDR2 is YSYEKL. This CDR3 spans 15 amino acids. CDR3 loop: CASSQGQGTNYGYTF. For the CDR3, the DNA is TGCGCCAGCAGCCAAGGACAGGGAACTAACTATGGCTACACCTTC.

The chain carries TRBV10-3 and TRBJ1-2, with 9 bases fitting TRBD1. The CDR3 spans 15 residues. Germline V lookup: CDR1 ENHRY, CDR2 SYGVKD. The ends lost 6 bases at V and 1 base at J; junction bases unmatched: 6. The CDR3 bases are TGTGCCATCAGCTTTTGGGACAGGGATAACTATGGCTACACCTTC. Residues: CAISFWDRDNYGYTF.

V gene TRBV7-2 combines with J gene TRBJ2-2; 9 bases agree with TRBD1. The CDR3 has 16 amino acids. V lost 2 bases, J lost 8 bases, and 9 bases stayed unmatched. Germline CDR1 is SGHTA and CDR2 is FQGNSA. CDR3 nucleotides: TGTGCCAGCAGCTTATTGGGACAGGGTCAAGTTGGGGAGCTGTTTTTT. Amino acid sequence: CASSLLGQGQVGELFF.

The genes are TRBV18 and TRBJ1-1; 7 bases match TRBD1. Per the germline V gene, CDR1 is KGHSH and CDR2 is LQKENI. The CDR3 contains 14 residues. V dropped 5 bases and J dropped 5; count of bases not matched to a gene: 8. CDR3 DNA sequence: TGTGCCAGCTCATTACAACAGGGGAGAACTGAAGCTTTCTTT. Amino acids: CASSLQQGRTEAFF.

This sequence joins TRBV7-2 and TRBJ2-3; no firm D call. Germline loops: CDR1 SGHTA, CDR2 FQGNSA. This CDR3 contains 13 residues. V was pared by 4 bases and J by 2 bases, with 7 bases between. The CDR3 region has the DNA TGTGCCAGCAGCTCCGCGGTCACAGATACGCAGTATTTT. It codes for CASSSAVTDTQYF. Based on the CDR3 plus reference TRBV7-2 and TRBJ2-3, the full variable domain is GAGVSQSPSNKVTEKGKDVELRCDPISGHTALYWYRQSLGQGLEFLIYFQGNSAPDKSGLPSDRFSAERTGGSVSTLTIQRTQQEDSAVYLCASSSAVTDTQYFGPGTRLTVL.

The chain combines TRBV29-1 with TRBJ2-5; 9 bases align to TRBD2. The CDR3 is made up of 11 amino acids. The germline gives CDR1 SQVTM, CDR2 ANQGSEA. The CDR3 here is CRAGGRETQYF. The CDR3 nucleotides read TGCAGAGCGGGGGGCCGGGAGACCCAGTACTTC.

This sequence joins TRBV29-1 and TRBJ2-7, with 8 bases aligning to TRBD1. Germline assignment: CDR1 SQVTM and CDR2 ANQGSEA. The ends lost 6 bases at V and 3 bases at J; junction bases unmatched: 10. The CDR3 covers 14 residues. DNA of the CDR3: TGCAGCGTCTTAATTCCGGGACAGGTCTACGAGCAGTACTTC. It yields the protein CSVLIPGQVYEQYF.

The chain recombines TRBV27 with TRBJ1-2, with 7 bases fitting TRBD1. The CDR3 covers 18 residues. V gave up 4 bases and J gave up 3 bases; unmatched junction bases: 17. CDR1 and CDR2 (germline): MNHEY, SMNVEV (reference sequence). CDR3 amino acids: CASSWTGSIQGRYYGYTF. CDR3 coding DNA: TGTGCCAGCAGTTGGACAGGCTCAATACAGGGGAGGTACTATGGCTACACCTTC.

In its sample, this clone was seen once. V usage is TRBV19 and J usage is TRBJ2-7; a weak D match, TRBD1 (6 bases). The V gene lost 0 bases and the J gene lost 7 bases, with 10 bases spanning the gap. This CDR3 has 13 residues. Germline CDR1 reads LNHDA; CDR2 reads SQIVND (reference sequence). For the CDR3, the DNA is TGTGCCAGTAGTATAGATCGAGGGGGTGAGCAGTACGTC. This encodes CASSIDRGGEQYV.

This sequence joins TRBV6-5 and TRBJ1-2; TRBD1 agrees at 10 bases. V was pared by 6 bases and J by 6 bases, with 4 bases of the junction left unmatched. The CDR3 totals 13 residues. CDR1 MNHEY and CDR2 SVGAGI come from the germline V gene. CDR3 sequence (DNA): TGTGCCAGCAGAGTGGGGACAGGGGATGGCTACACCTTC. It is translated as CASRVGTGDGYTF.

As for this clone: One end of the junction varies from germline; a read error may be responsible. The rearrangement uses TRBV7-7 and TRBJ1-6, with 8 bases aligning to TRBD1. This CDR3 has 14 residues. Per germline, CDR1 SSHAT and CDR2 FNYEAQ (reference sequence). CDR3 in amino acids: CASSWDRSNSPLHF. The CDR3 DNA sequence: TGTGCTAGCAGCTGGGACAGGAGTAATTCACCCCTCCACTTT.

V and J are TRBV10-2 and TRBJ2-7, with D perhaps TRBD2 (5 bases). The CDR3 runs to 12 residues. The V end was cut by 8 bases, the J end by 3 bases, with 11 bases between. Germline CDR1 WSHSY, CDR2 SAAADI. Written as DNA, the CDR3 is TGCGCCAGCGAAGGAGGTGTCTACGAGCAGTACTTC. Translating it yields CASEGGVYEQYF.